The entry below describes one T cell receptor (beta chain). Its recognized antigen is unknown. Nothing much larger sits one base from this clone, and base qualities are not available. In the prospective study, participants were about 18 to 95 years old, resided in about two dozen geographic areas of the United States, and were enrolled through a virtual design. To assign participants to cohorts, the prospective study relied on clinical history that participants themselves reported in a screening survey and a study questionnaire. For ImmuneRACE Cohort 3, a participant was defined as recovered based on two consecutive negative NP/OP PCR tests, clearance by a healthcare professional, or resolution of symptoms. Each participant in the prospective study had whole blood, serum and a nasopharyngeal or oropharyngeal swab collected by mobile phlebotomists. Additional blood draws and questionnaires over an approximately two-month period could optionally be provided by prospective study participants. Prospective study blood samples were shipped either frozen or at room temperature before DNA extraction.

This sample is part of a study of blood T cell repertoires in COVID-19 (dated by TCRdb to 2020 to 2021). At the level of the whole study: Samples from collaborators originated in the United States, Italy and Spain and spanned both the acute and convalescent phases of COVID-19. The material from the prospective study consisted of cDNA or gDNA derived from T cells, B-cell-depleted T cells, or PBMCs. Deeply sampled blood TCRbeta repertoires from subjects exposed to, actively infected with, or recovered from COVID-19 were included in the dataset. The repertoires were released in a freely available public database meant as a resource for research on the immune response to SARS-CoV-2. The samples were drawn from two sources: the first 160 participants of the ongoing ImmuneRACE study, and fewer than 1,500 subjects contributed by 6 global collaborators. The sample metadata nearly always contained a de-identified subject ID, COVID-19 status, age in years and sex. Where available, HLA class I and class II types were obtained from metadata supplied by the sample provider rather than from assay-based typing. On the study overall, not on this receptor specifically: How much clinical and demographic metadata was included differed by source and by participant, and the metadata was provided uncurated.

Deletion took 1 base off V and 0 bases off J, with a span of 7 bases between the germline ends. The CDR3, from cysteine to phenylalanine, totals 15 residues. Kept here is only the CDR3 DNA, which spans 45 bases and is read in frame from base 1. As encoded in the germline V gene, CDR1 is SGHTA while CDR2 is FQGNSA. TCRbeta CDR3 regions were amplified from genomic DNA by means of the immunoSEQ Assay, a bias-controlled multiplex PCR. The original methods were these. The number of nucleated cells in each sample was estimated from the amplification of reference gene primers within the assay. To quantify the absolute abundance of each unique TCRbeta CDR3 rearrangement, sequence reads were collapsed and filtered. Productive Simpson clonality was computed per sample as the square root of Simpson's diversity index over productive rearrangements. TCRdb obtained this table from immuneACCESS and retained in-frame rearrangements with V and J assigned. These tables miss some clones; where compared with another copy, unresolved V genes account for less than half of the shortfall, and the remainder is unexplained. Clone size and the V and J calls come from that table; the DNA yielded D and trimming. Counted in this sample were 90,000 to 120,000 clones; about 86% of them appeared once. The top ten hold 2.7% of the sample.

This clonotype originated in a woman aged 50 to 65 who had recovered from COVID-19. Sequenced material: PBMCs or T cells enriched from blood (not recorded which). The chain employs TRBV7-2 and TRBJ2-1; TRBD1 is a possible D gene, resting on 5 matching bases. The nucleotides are TGTGCCAGCAGCTTAGTTAGGGGCTCCTACAATGAGCAGTTCTTC. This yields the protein CASSLVRGSYNEQFF.